The clone carrying this T cell receptor (beta chain) was found a few times. The CDR3 spans 13 residues. V lost 2 bases, J lost 7 bases, and 5 bases stayed unmatched. MiXCR was run by TCRdb on the 5' RACE reads, yielding one entry per CDR3 protein. Among almost 550,000 distinct CDR3 sequences, about a fifth were seen once, and the ten largest hold around an eighth. The data were obtained in a study of T-cell memory formation after mild COVID-19. V is TRBV12-3 or TRBV12-4 and J is TRBJ2-7; 7 bases are a match to TRBD1. This TCR was recovered from an adult woman who had mild COVID-19 (a few samples of this study predate the infection). Cell type and time point are not known. Material: PBMCs or a T cell subset sorted from them (not recorded which). Written as DNA, the CDR3 is TGTGCCAGCAGTTTAAGGGGGCTGTATGAGCAGTACTTC. The encoded protein is CASSLRGLYEQYF.